Listed below are T cell receptor beta chains from one sample, sequenced in a study of CD8 T cells in ankylosing spondylitis. TCRdb reanalysed the 5' RACE reads using MiXCR and keeps one entry per CDR3 protein. Among 200,000 to 300,000 distinct CDR3 sequences listed, over 9.5% were seen once. Sample: blood, either unsorted or a sorted T cell fraction (not recorded which). These receptors originate from a male donor with ankylosing spondylitis or in good health (not recorded which). Each CDR3 is given with its conserved first and last residue. D genes are given only for firm matches. Size values are once, few and many counts, or a class for expanded clones, and some rows have none.

TGTGCCAGCAGGGCTAATACCATTAGTGGGGCCAACGTCCTGACTTTC	CASRANTISGANVLTF	TRBJ2-6	.	TRBV6-2/TRBV6-3	.
TGTGCCAGCAGGACGGCTAGCGGGAGTGTGTATACGCAGTATTTT	CASRTASGSVYTQYF	TRBJ2-3	TRBD2	TRBV7-9	.
TGCGCCAGCAGCCCTTTGACTGGGGTTGAGGAAACTGAAGCTTTCTTT	CASSPLTGVEETEAFF	TRBJ1-1	.	TRBV4-1	many
TGTGCCAGCAGCCGAACGACAGAGAACACTGAAGCTTTCTTT	CASSRTTENTEAFF	TRBJ1-1	.	TRBV7-9	.
TGCGCCAGCATGGAATCTGGGGCCAACGTCCTGACTTTC	CASMESGANVLTF	TRBJ2-6	.	TRBV10-1	few
TGCAGCGTTGAGGGCCCTAGCGGGAGAAGGGGAAATGAGCAGTTCTTC	CSVEGPSGRRGNEQFF	TRBJ2-1	TRBD2	TRBV29-1	many
TGTGCCATCAGTGAGTCGCTACCTTCCTACGAGCAGTACTTC	CAISESLPSYEQYF	TRBJ2-7	.	TRBV10-3	many
TGTGCCAGCAGCCCCGGCGGCTACCGCACAGATACGCAGTATTTT	CASSPGGYRTDTQYF	TRBJ2-3	.	TRBV7-7	many
TGTGCCAGCAGTGAATACCCACCAGGGGCGGTCGAAAAACTGTTTTTT	CASSEYPPGAVEKLFF	TRBJ1-4	.	TRBV25-1	many
TGTGCCAGCAGTGTCGACAGGGGGGCTTCACCCCTCCACTTT	CASSVDRGASPLHF	TRBJ1-6	TRBD1	TRBV6-1	many
TGTGCCAGCAGCTCCCGACTAGCAGATGGAAGCAATGAGCAGTTCTTC	CASSSRLADGSNEQFF	TRBJ2-1	TRBD2	TRBV7-9	many
TGTGCCAGCAGCTTAACAGGGGGCCGGACAGATACGCAGTATTTT	CASSLTGGRTDTQYF	TRBJ2-3	TRBD1	TRBV11-2	.
TGCGCCAGCAGCCCGGACGGGATAGGCGGCGGCGCAGATACGCAGTATTTT	CASSPDGIGGGADTQYF	TRBJ2-3	.	TRBV5-1	.
TGTGCCCCCGCCGGGAAGCGGTATGGCTACACCTTC	CAPAGKRYGYTF	TRBJ1-2	.	TRBV11-1	once
TGCAGTGCCGAGGGAAACCCCAACTACAATGAGCAGTTCTTC	CSAEGNPNYNEQFF	TRBJ2-1	.	TRBV20-1	.
TGCAGTGCGGGGGCCGTCTCTCTTCCGGATGACTATGGCTACACCTTC	CSAGAVSLPDDYGYTF	TRBJ1-2	.	TRBV20-1	many
TGTGCCAGCAGCCCTCGGACAGCATATGGCTACACCTTC	CASSPRTAYGYTF	TRBJ1-2	.	TRBV7-2	few
TGCAGTGCTAGGCCCTGGGAGACCCAGTACTTC	CSARPWETQYF	TRBJ2-5	.	TRBV20-1	many
TGTGCCAGCTCGTCTAGCGGGGGGTCCGGAGAGCAGTTCTTC	CASSSSGGSGEQFF	TRBJ2-1	TRBD2	TRBV19	many
TGCAGTGCTTCAGTCTCTCCCGAGCAGTACTTC	CSASVSPEQYF	TRBJ2-7	.	TRBV20-1	.
TGCAGTGCTAGAATGACTAGCGGGGGTACCTTAGCCAAAAACATTCAGTACTTC	CSARMTSGGTLAKNIQYF	TRBJ2-4	TRBD2	TRBV20-1	.
TGTGCGATCGTGGCTGGCGGCTACACCTTC	CAIVAGGYTF	TRBJ1-2	.	TRBV2	many
TGTGCCTGGAGTGTACAGCGGTTGGACAATGAGCAGTTCTTC	CAWSVQRLDNEQFF	TRBJ2-1	.	TRBV30	many
TGCGCCAGCAGCTTGGAAATGTCCGGGGAGCTGTTTTTT	CASSLEMSGELFF	TRBJ2-2	.	TRBV5-1	many
TGTGCCAGCAGTCCGGCGGGCAGGATCGTCTACGAGCAGTACTTC	CASSPAGRIVYEQYF	TRBJ2-7	.	TRBV12-3/TRBV12-4	many
TGTGCCAGCAGCAGGACAGGGGTGGAGGACACTGAAGCTTTCTTT	CASSRTGVEDTEAFF	TRBJ1-1	.	TRBV21-1	few
TGCGCCAGCAGCTTGGATATAGGGGCCAACACTGAAGCTTTCTTT	CASSLDIGANTEAFF	TRBJ1-1	.	TRBV5-1	.
TGTGCCAGCAGCTTGGTACCGGACAGGGGAGGTGAGCAGTTCTTC	CASSLVPDRGGEQFF	TRBJ2-1	TRBD1	TRBV5-5	many
TGTGCCAGCCCCCAGCTCTCTGGAAACACCATATATTTT	CASPQLSGNTIYF	TRBJ1-3	.	TRBV7-9	.
TGTGCCAGCAGTGAATCCGCAGGCAGGAACACTGAAGCTTTCTTT	CASSESAGRNTEAFF	TRBJ1-1	.	TRBV25-1	many